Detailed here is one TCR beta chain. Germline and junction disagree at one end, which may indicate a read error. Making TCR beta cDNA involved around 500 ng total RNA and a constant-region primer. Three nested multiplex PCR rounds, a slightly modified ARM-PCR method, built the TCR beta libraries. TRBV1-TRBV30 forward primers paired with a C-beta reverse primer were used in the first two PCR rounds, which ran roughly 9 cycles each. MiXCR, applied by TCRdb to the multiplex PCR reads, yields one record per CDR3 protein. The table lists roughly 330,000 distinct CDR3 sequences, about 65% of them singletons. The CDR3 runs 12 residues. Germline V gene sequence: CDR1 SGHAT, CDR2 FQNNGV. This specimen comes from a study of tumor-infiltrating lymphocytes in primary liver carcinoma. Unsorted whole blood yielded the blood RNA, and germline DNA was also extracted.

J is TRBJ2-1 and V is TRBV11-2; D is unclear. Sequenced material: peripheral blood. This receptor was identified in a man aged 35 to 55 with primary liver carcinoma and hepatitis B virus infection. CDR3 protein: CANSHNYNEQFF. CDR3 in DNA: TGTGCCAACAGCCACAACTACAATGAGCAATTCTTC.